A single sample gave rise to the 26 T cell receptor beta chains below, sequenced in a study of blood T cell repertoires in COVID-19 (TCRdb year 2020). Library prep was done by the immunoSEQ multiplex PCR assay. The source is immuneACCESS, and TCRdb retained only in-frame sequences with V and J called. Part of the clones is not carried over; for the studies checked, unresolved V genes explain less than half of this, and the remainder is unexplained. The sample table holds about 140,000 clones, of which about nine tenths were seen once. Clones ranked in the top ten supply 2% to 3% of the sample. The sequenced sample was peripheral blood. These receptors came from a man aged 50 to 60 with active COVID-19.

The chain joins TRBV6-5 to TRBJ1-5; D not resolved. CDR1 is MNHEY and CDR2 is SVGAGI in the germline V gene. There are 11 residues in the CDR3. Between the trimmed V and J ends, which lost 10 bases and 9 bases, there was a span of 13 bases. CDR3 sequence reads: CATVPEGPQHF. The DNA of the CDR3 is TGTGCCACGGTCCCAGAGGGGCCCCAGCATTTT.

For the CDR3, the DNA is TGTGCCAGCAGCGTAGAAAAGGGCGGGTCCTACGAGCAGTACTTC. Translating gives CASSVEKGGSYEQYF. The chain employs TRBV9 and TRBJ2-7, with a tentative D call TRBD2 (5 bases). Germline V gene sequence: CDR1 SGDLS, CDR2 YYNGEE. V lost 0 bases, J lost 1 base, and 11 bases lay in between. This CDR3 has 15 amino acids.

This chain uses TRBV5-1 with TRBJ1-1; D possibly corresponds to TRBD1 (6 bases). Germline lookup yields CDR1 SGHRS and CDR2 YFSETQ. Trimming removed 0 bases from V and 1 base from J, with 10 bases in between. The CDR3 loop spans 15 amino acids. In DNA form, the CDR3 reads TGCGCCAGCAGCTTGGCGGGACATCAGAACACTGAAGCTTTCTTT. Translation gives CASSLAGHQNTEAFF.

This rearrangement joins TRBV6-5 to TRBJ2-7; D perhaps matches TRBD1 (6 bases). V shed 5 bases and J shed 5 bases, with 13 bases lying between them. The CDR3 is 13 residues long. The germline V gene encodes CDR1 MNHEY and CDR2 SVGAGI. This CDR3 reads CASSRGSGDEQYF. CDR3 coding DNA: TGTGCCAGCAGTCGGGGCTCAGGGGACGAGCAGTACTTC.

This clone has a single count. The V call is TRBV18, the J call TRBJ2-3; tentatively, D is TRBD2 (5 bases). CDR1 is KGHSH and CDR2 is LQKENI in the germline V gene. V was cut by 3 bases and J by 1 base, with 8 bases left in between. This CDR3 comprises 14 residues. This chain's CDR3 is CASSPVGGTDTQYF. In nucleotides, the CDR3 is TGTGCCAGCTCACCCGTCGGGGGCACAGATACGCAGTATTTT.

This chain connects TRBV15 to TRBJ2-5; possibly TRBD2 for D (7 bases). The germline V gene encodes CDR1 LNHNV and CDR2 YYDKDF (reference sequence). The CDR3 is made up of 16 amino acids. The V gene lost 1 base and the J gene lost 0 bases, with 12 bases spanning the gap. Here the CDR3 reads CATSRGRGPYQETQYF. The CDR3 coding sequence is TGTGCCACCAGCAGAGGGCGGGGGCCTTACCAAGAGACCCAGTACTTC.

This rearrangement joins TRBV30 to TRBJ1-2; D gene ambiguous. The V end was cut by 0 bases, the J end by 4 bases, with 15 bases between. The germline gives CDR1 GTSNPN, CDR2 SVGIG (reference sequence). This CDR3 region has 15 residues. This CDR3 is CAWSVSLGSSYGYTF. The CDR3, as DNA: TGTGCCTGGAGTGTATCTCTGGGGAGTAGCTATGGCTACACCTTC. The whole variable domain, remainder taken from reference TRBV30 and TRBJ1-2, is SQTIHQWPATLVQPVGSPLSLECTVEGTSNPNLYWYRQAAGRGLQLLFYSVGIGQISSEVPQNLSASRPQDRQFILSSKKLLLSDSGFYLCAWSVSLGSSYGYTFGSGTRLTVV.

This chain links TRBV3-1 (or the pseudogene TRBV3-2) with TRBJ2-1; D call uncertain. V was clipped by 2 bases and J by 9 bases, with 5 bases between them. This CDR3 has 11 residues. From germline, CDR1 is LGHDT and CDR2 YNNKEL (reference sequence). CDR3 nucleotide sequence: TGTGCCAGCAGCCAATTTAGTGAGCAGTTCTTC. As protein: CASSQFSEQFF.

This chain joins TRBV25-1 and TRBJ1-2; 7 positions match TRBD1. Per germline, CDR1 MGHDK and CDR2 SYGVNS. With V trimmed by 0 bases and J by 4 bases, 5 bases remained unmatched. The CDR3 runs to 15 residues. DNA for the CDR3: TGTGCCAGCAGTGAATATAAGCAGGGGGGCTATGGCTACACCTTC. This codes for CASSEYKQGGYGYTF.

This sequence joins TRBV5-1 and TRBJ2-3, with D possibly TRBD1 on 7 matching bases. The CDR3 sequence is 17 residues long. Trimming removed 5 bases at V and 0 bases at J, with 19 bases between. Germline-derived CDR1 and CDR2 are SGHRS and YFSETQ. The CDR3 protein is CASRSARGTESTDTQYF. DNA of the CDR3: TGCGCCAGCAGGTCGGCTCGGGGGACAGAGAGCACAGATACGCAGTATTTT.

J is TRBJ1-6 and V is TRBV4-1, with D tentatively TRBD1 (5 bases). The CDR3 is made up of 15 amino acids. Trimming removed 0 bases from V and 4 bases from J, with 7 bases in between. Germline CDR1 MGHRA, CDR2 YSYEKL. CDR3 amino acids: CASSQEQDYNSPLHF. The CDR3 nucleotides are TGCGCCAGCAGCCAAGAACAGGATTATAATTCACCCCTCCACTTT.

This chain links TRBV4-3 with TRBJ2-2; D may be TRBD2 (6 bases). There are 18 residues in the CDR3. Trimming removed 0 bases from V and 0 bases from J, with 14 bases in between. Germline lookup yields CDR1 LGHNA and CDR2 YSLEER. The CDR3, as DNA: TGCGCCAGCAGCCAAGATCTTCTTAGCGGAGCGAACACCGGGGAGCTGTTTTTT. Its translation: CASSQDLLSGANTGELFF.

The rearrangement links TRBV9 to TRBJ1-2; 10 bases line up with TRBD1. The CDR3 is 15 amino acids. Germline CDR1 and CDR2: SGDLS and YYNGEE. V lost 4 bases to trimming and J lost 4 bases; unmatched junction nucleotides: 7. The CDR3 bases are TGTGCCAGCAGCTCGTGGACAGGGGGTTTCTATGGCTACACCTTC. Protein: CASSSWTGGFYGYTF.

This chain connects TRBV4-2 to TRBJ2-2; 10 bases match TRBD2. CDR1 and CDR2 from the germline V gene are LGHNA and YNFKEQ. This CDR3 region has 17 residues. The ends lost 1 base at V and 3 bases at J; junction bases unmatched: 5. CDR3 sequence: CASSQVPLAGDTGELFF. Here the CDR3 DNA reads TGTGCCAGCAGCCAAGTACCCCTAGCGGGGGACACCGGGGAGCTGTTTTTT.

The chain couples TRBV7-8 to TRBJ2-7; D might be TRBD2 (5 bases). The CDR3 has 14 residues. V was cut by 2 bases and J by 2 bases, with 10 bases left in between. Germline V gene sequence: CDR1 SGHVS, CDR2 FQNEAQ. For the CDR3, the DNA is TGTGCCAGCAGCTTAACATACGGGACCTACGAGCAGTACTTC. Translated: CASSLTYGTYEQYF.

The V and J genes are TRBV12-3 or TRBV12-4 and TRBJ1-1; unclear D gene. Trimming pared 5 bases from V and 1 base from J, leaving 8 bases between. This CDR3 region has 13 residues. The CDR3 DNA follows: TGTGCCAGCAGTGGCCTAGCGAACACTGAAGCTTTCTTT. Encoded protein: CASSGLANTEAFF.

The chain joins TRBV5-1 to TRBJ2-3, with 14 bases fitting TRBD2. Germline V gene sequence: CDR1 SGHRS, CDR2 YFSETQ. V shed 4 bases and J 4 bases; nucleotides not matched to a gene: 11. This CDR3 has 18 residues. CDR3 DNA sequence: TGCGCCAGCAGCAACCCGGGACTAGCGGGGGCCGGGGCAGATACGCAGTATTTT. Protein: CASSNPGLAGAGADTQYF.

V is TRBV7-9 and J is TRBJ2-7, with D possibly matching TRBD1 (5 bases). This CDR3 is 13 amino acids long. Trimming pared 1 base from V and 6 bases from J, leaving 10 bases between. The germline CDR1 and CDR2 sequences are SEHNR and FQNEAQ (reference sequence). CDR3 nucleotides: TGTGCCAGCAGCTTAGGACAGAAGGGCGAGCAGTACTTC. It specifies CASSLGQKGEQYF.

This chain connects TRBV25-1 to TRBJ2-1; 11 bases match TRBD1. Per the germline V gene, CDR1 is MGHDK and CDR2 is SYGVNS. Losses at the gene ends were 8 bases for V and 0 bases for J; bases not matched to a gene: 3. This CDR3 has 15 amino acids. The CDR3 loop is CASAGTGGSYNEQFF. For the CDR3, the DNA is TGTGCCAGCGCCGGGACAGGGGGCTCCTACAATGAGCAGTTCTTC.

The chain carries TRBV4-2 and TRBJ2-2, with 8 bases matching TRBD2. J lost 5 bases, V lost 4 bases, and 15 bases had no gene match. There are 18 residues in the CDR3. Germline V lookup: CDR1 LGHNA, CDR2 YNFKEQ. CDR3 in amino acids: CASSRERAAGGGTGELFF. CDR3 sequence (DNA): TGTGCCAGCAGCCGAGAGAGGGCCGCGGGGGGAGGGACCGGGGAGCTGTTTTTT.

The rearrangement joins TRBV5-8 to TRBJ2-1; possible D gene TRBD2, 5 bases. The CDR3 is 19 amino acids. Trimming stripped 6 bases from V and 0 bases from J, with 25 bases between. Germline values: CDR1 SGHTS, CDR2 YDEGEE. CDR3 amino acids: CASTLFLGWSGSSYNEQFF. CDR3 in DNA: TGTGCCAGCACCCTTTTCTTGGGGTGGTCGGGGAGCTCCTACAATGAGCAGTTCTTC.

This chain joins TRBV6-5 and TRBJ2-7, with TRBD1 as a possible D gene (5 bases). Germline loops: CDR1 MNHEY, CDR2 SVGAGI. V was trimmed by 0 bases and J by 1 base, leaving 10 bases between them. This CDR3 comprises 15 residues. CDR3: CASSYSQGISYEQYF. The CDR3 bases are TGTGCCAGCAGTTACTCGCAGGGAATTTCCTACGAGCAGTACTTC.

This clone was found a few times. The chain couples TRBV6-4 to TRBJ2-7, with D maybe TRBD1 (6 bases). With 0 bases removed from V and 0 bases from J, the gap between germline ends came to 12 bases. The CDR3 covers 16 residues. In germline, CDR1 is MRHNA, CDR2 SNTAGT. CDR3 sequence: CASSDSGQISSYEQYF. The CDR3 bases are TGTGCCAGCAGTGACTCTGGACAGATCAGCTCCTACGAGCAGTACTTC.

The rearrangement uses TRBV3-1 (or the pseudogene TRBV3-2) and TRBJ1-6; 7 bases are a match to TRBD1. The V gene's germline CDR1 is LGHDT and CDR2 YNNKEL (reference sequence). V trimming: 1 base; J trimming: 6 bases; junction bases outside the gene matches: 6. The CDR3 totals 16 residues. The CDR3 region is CASSQGQGGSNSPLHF. The CDR3 DNA follows: TGTGCCAGCAGCCAAGGGCAAGGGGGCAGTAATTCACCCCTCCACTTT.

The chain recombines TRBV18 with TRBJ2-7, with TRBD2 as a possible D gene (7 bases). Trimming pared 3 bases from V and 2 bases from J, leaving 20 bases between. In germline, CDR1 is KGHSH, CDR2 LQKENI. CDR3 length: 17 residues. DNA for the CDR3: TGTGCCAGCTCACCCGCCGCAGGAGGGGGGGAGGCCTACGAGCAGTACTTC. Protein sequence: CASSPAAGGGEAYEQYF.

The CDR3 coding sequence is TGTGCCAGCCGCCCCCCGGGACTAGGGGGGGAGCTGTTTTTT. Protein: CASRPPGLGGELFF. The rearrangement links TRBV6-5 to TRBJ2-2; 8 nucleotides line up with TRBD2. The V segment lost 8 bases and the J segment 8 bases; nucleotides outside the gene matches: 10. The germline CDR1 and CDR2 sequences are MNHEY and SVGAGI. CDR3 size: 14 residues.